This TCR beta chain was profiled in a study of regulatory T cells in long-lasting Graves disease. As for the study in general: For under 3 months, newly diagnosed Graves' patients had been taking antithyroid drugs.

Relying on iRepertoire HTBI primers and Arm-PCR of CDR3 regions, the team built TCR beta libraries. Authors' methods: Sequenced samples collectively carried 62 TRBV and 14 TRBJ segments. Via MiXCR, TCRdb re-called the multiplex PCR reads, giving one row per CDR3 protein. TCRdb's processing, not the study's, gives the V and J calls here. Seen here are 550,000 to 600,000 distinct CDR3 sequences, about 16% observed once, and the top ten hold around 12%. Time point indicated: newly diagnosed GD, antithyroid drugs for less than 3 months. With RNA extracted from PBMCs as input, the TCR library was made. Losses at the gene ends were 2 bases for V and 1 base for J; bases not matched to a gene: 0. This CDR3 contains 15 residues. The germline V gene encodes CDR1 MNHEY and CDR2 SVGEGT. These data were also filed under a second study, of T cells in Graves' hyperthyroidism and ophthalmopathy.

The receptor comes from a man between 18 and 35 years old with Graves disease. The chain employs TRBV6-2 or TRBV6-3 and TRBJ2-2; the match to TRBD1 covers 8 bases. This specimen was peripheral blood mononuclear cells (PBMCs), taken at new diagnosis, from a patient treated with antithyroid drugs. The CDR3 region is CASSYGQGNTGELFF. The CDR3 DNA reads TGTGCCAGCAGTTACGGACAGGGGAACACCGGGGAGCTGTTTTTT.